This T cell receptor beta chain was obtained from a study of shared clonotypes between healthy human individuals. Findings of the study overall: Non-shared clonotypes had lower generation probabilities than clonotypes shared by all four sorted-subset donors.

A deep-level run was used for the assay. Each PCR replicate from the sorted subsets contained around 200 ng DNA, which is about 30,000 T cell genomes. Assay used: immunoSEQ multiplex PCR; TCRdb lists only in-frame clones, some missing. The sample lists hundreds of thousands of clones, around 78% occurring once. As to this clone: Its antigen is not identified. Since a much larger clone is just one base distant, this may be a read error.

V trimming: 4 bases; J trimming: 0 bases; junction bases outside the gene matches: 3. Germline CDR1 is MNHNS and CDR2 is SASEGT. This CDR3 has 14 amino acids. This sequence joins TRBV6-1 and TRBJ2-7; 7 nucleotides line up with TRBD1. The sequencing sample was made of memory CD4+ T cells sorted from blood. This sample's subset: CD45RA-negative fraction. This clonotype originated in a woman between 25 and 40 years old in good health. The CDR3 spells CASSGGTASYEQYF. The CDR3 coding sequence is TGTGCCAGCAGTGGTGGGACAGCCTCCTACGAGCAGTACTTC.